These T cell receptor beta chains were read from a single sample in a study of T cell clones after liver transplantation. Clones were sequenced by immunoSEQ multiplex PCR, and TCRdb holds only the in-frame ones, with some missing. This table has under 90,000 clones, 75% to 85% appearing once. The sequencing here drew on CD4+ T cells from blood, taken before liver transplant. All receptors come from a human donor who received a liver transplant. Both conserved end residues are part of each CDR3. A D gene is named only where the DNA matches it firmly. Part of the rows lack a size; the others show once, few, many or a class for expanded clones.

D	V	size	J	DNA	CDR3
.	TRBV2	.	TRBJ1-5	TGTGCCAGCAGTGGGGAGGCAAATCAGCCCCAGCATTTT	CASSGEANQPQHF
.	TRBV5-1	few	TRBJ1-2	TGCGCCAGCAGCTCAGACACTGGATATGGCTACACCTTC	CASSSDTGYGYTF
.	TRBV6-1	.	TRBJ1-4	TGTGCCAGCAGTGAATGGGCAAGCTGGTGGGAAAAACTGTTTTTT	CASSEWASWWEKLFF
.	TRBV5-1	.	TRBJ2-2	TGCGCCAGCAGCTCGGGCAGTAGGACCGGGGAGCTGTTTTTT	CASSSGSRTGELFF
.	TRBV19	.	TRBJ2-3	TGTGCCAGTCGGGTTTCAGGGGCAGATACGCAGTATTTT	CASRVSGADTQYF
TRBD2	TRBV27	.	TRBJ2-2	TGTGCCAGCAGGATTAGCGGGAGTGTCGGGGAGCTGTTTTTT	CASRISGSVGELFF
TRBD1	TRBV11-2	.	TRBJ2-6	TGTGCCAGCACCATCGACAGGGCTGGGGCCAACGTCCTGACTTTC	CASTIDRAGANVLTF
TRBD1	TRBV27	once	TRBJ2-1	TGTGCCAGCAGCTTACCGGGACAGGGTAACCCGGGGCAGTTCTTC	CASSLPGQGNPGQFF
.	TRBV18	.	TRBJ2-1	TGTGCCAGCTCACCACCGGTTATCGCGGACGTACCATTCTTC	CASSPPVIADVPFF
.	TRBV6-6	.	TRBJ2-7	TGTGCCAGCCACAGTCCCAAGTACGAGCAGTACTTC	CASHSPKYEQYF
TRBD2	TRBV5-1	.	TRBJ2-7	TGCGCCAGCAGCTCCCAAGCGGGACCTAACTACGAGCAGTACTTC	CASSSQAGPNYEQYF
.	TRBV7-2	.	TRBJ1-5	TGTGCCAGCAGCTTAGATTCAGGAAGGCATCAGCCCCAGCATTTT	CASSLDSGRHQPQHF
.	TRBV2	.	TRBJ2-2	TGTGCCAGCAGCCCCTCGCCTAGCGCTGGCGCCGGGGAGCTGTTTTTT	CASSPSPSAGAGELFF
.	TRBV30	.	TRBJ2-1	TGTGCCTGGAGGGTGAGCGGCTCCTACAATGAGCAGTTCTTC	CAWRVSGSYNEQFF